This entry describes one T cell receptor beta chain. Its antigen is unidentified. These data originate in a study of blood T cells in healthy people across ages. Notes on the study in general: Strong correlation existed between TCR beta diversity and naive T cell percentage. Because sorting was not performed, PBMCs prevented conclusive naive versus antigen-experienced comparison. It was the long-lived donors that had more naive CD4+ cells and higher diversity than aged donors.

The second PCR ran about 6 to 12 cycles with a sample-barcoded 5' primer and J-beta primers. TCRdb processed the 5' RACE reads anew with MiXCR; each CDR3 protein has one entry. The data contain fewer than 700,000 distinct CDR3 sequences, under 55% of them singletons. The sequencing input was blood. This sequence was found in an elderly man in good health.

The CDR3 DNA reads as TGTGCCAGCAGCTCTCACAGGAACAATGAGCAGTTCTTC. Protein sequence: CASSSHRNNEQFF. The chain couples TRBV7-3 to TRBJ2-1; tentative D call: TRBD1 (5 bases). The CDR3 has 13 amino acids. Germline CDR1 SGHTA, CDR2 FQGTGA. Trimming removed 4 bases at V and 5 bases at J, with 9 bases between. Drawing the rest from reference TRBV7-3 and TRBJ2-1, the complete variable domain is GAGVSQTPSNKVTEKGKYVELRCDPISGHTALYWYRQSLGQGPEFLIYFQGTGAADDSGLPNDRFFAVRPEGSVSTLKIQRTERGDSAVYLCASSSHRNNEQFFGPGTRLTVL.